These 20 T cell receptor beta chains were sequenced from one sample in a study of early T cells in non-severe SARS-CoV-2 infection. A single record per CDR3 protein comes from TCRdb applying MiXCR to the 5' RACE reads. This sample carries fewer than 30,000 distinct CDR3 sequences, approximately 4.4% of them seen once, and the ten largest clones take roughly 4%. The sequenced material came from whole blood. The receptors originated from an adult who was a healthcare worker with PCR-confirmed SARS-CoV-2 infection or an uninfected control (not recorded which).

This clonotype has at least ten counts. The rearrangement links TRBV20-1 to TRBJ2-2; the D gene is possibly TRBD1 (6 bases). This CDR3 is built from 16 residues. Germline values: CDR1 DFQATT, CDR2 SNEGSKA (reference sequence). V was shortened by 1 base and J by 3 bases, with 15 bases between the two germline ends. CDR3 region: CSARAEGRGDTGELFF. DNA for the CDR3: TGCAGTGCTAGAGCGGAAGGCAGGGGCGACACCGGGGAGCTGTTTTTT.

This clonotype occurred many times. The chain recombines TRBV20-1 with TRBJ2-3; 9 bases match TRBD2. The germline CDR1 and CDR2 sequences are DFQATT and SNEGSKA (reference sequence). V was pared by 3 bases and J by 4 bases, with 5 bases of the junction left unmatched. CDR3 length equals 14 residues. CDR3 loop: CSASEGLAADTQYF. The CDR3 DNA reads TGCAGTGCTAGTGAGGGACTAGCTGCAGATACGCAGTATTTT.

This sequence joins TRBV19 and TRBJ1-1; possibly TRBD1 for D (5 bases). Germline V gene lookup returns CDR1 LNHDA and CDR2 SQIVND (reference sequence). V was shortened by 3 bases and J by 5 bases, with 7 bases between the two germline ends. This CDR3 comprises 12 residues. In nucleotides, the CDR3 is TGTGCCAGTAGTATCAAGGGGACTGAAGCTTTCTTT. It encodes CASSIKGTEAFF. The variable domain in full, completed from reference TRBV19 and TRBJ1-1, reads DGGITQSPKYLFRKEGQNVTLSCEQNLNHDAMYWYRQDPGQGLRLIYYSQIVNDFQKGDIAEGYSVSREKKESFPLTVTSAQKNPTAFYLCASSIKGTEAFFGQGTRLTVV.

This clonotype was detected ten times or more. This rearrangement joins TRBV7-8 to TRBJ1-1, with unresolved D. CDR1 and CDR2 (germline): SGHVS, FQNEAQ. Trimming removed 7 bases from V and 4 bases from J, with 13 bases in between. This CDR3 is built from 13 residues. Written as DNA, the CDR3 is TGTGCCAGCAAAGCTACGAGGGCCACTGAAGCTTTCTTT. This encodes CASKATRATEAFF.

This clonotype showed up many times. The chain recombines TRBV11-2 with TRBJ2-1; 13 bases are shared with TRBD2. This CDR3 spans 15 amino acids. Per the germline V gene, CDR1 is SGHAT and CDR2 is FQNNGV. Germline trimming cut 3 bases from V and 7 bases from J; bases unmatched to any gene: 3. The CDR3 DNA reads TGTGCCAGCAGCTTGCCGACTAGCGGGAGGAATGAGCAGTTCTTC. Translation gives CASSLPTSGRNEQFF.

This clonotype was seen many times. The rearrangement uses TRBV28 and TRBJ2-3; TRBD2 matches 8 bases. V shed 6 bases and J 0 bases; nucleotides not matched to a gene: 8. Germline V gene lookup returns CDR1 MDHEN and CDR2 SYDVKM. The CDR3 has 16 amino acids. The CDR3 DNA follows: TGTGCCAGCAGGCGGGAGGTCCCTCCTAGCACAGATACGCAGTATTTT. Its protein product is CASRREVPPSTDTQYF.

This clonotype was seen ten or more times. V and J are TRBV11-2 and TRBJ2-7; D not certain. The CDR3 length is 15 residues. Germline-derived CDR1 and CDR2 are SGHAT and FQNNGV. V was trimmed by 5 bases and J by 2 bases, leaving 16 bases between them. Written as DNA, the CDR3 is TGTGCCAGCAGCAACGTGGATGTTCCCGCCTACGAGCAGTACTTC. Translating gives CASSNVDVPAYEQYF.

At least ten counts were recorded for this clonotype. The chain couples TRBV27 to TRBJ2-7; 10 bases are a match to TRBD1. CDR1 is MNHEY and CDR2 is SMNVEV in the germline V gene (reference sequence). The CDR3 spans 15 residues. The junction had 4 bases not matched to a gene; V was cut back by 4 bases and J by 1 base. Here the CDR3 reads CASSSGQGVSYEQYF. DNA for the CDR3: TGTGCCAGCAGTTCCGGACAGGGGGTGTCCTACGAGCAGTACTTC.

This clonotype was seen ten or more times. This chain links TRBV20-1 with TRBJ2-7, with D uncertain. Trimming stripped 0 bases from V and 3 bases from J, with 15 bases between. The germline V gene encodes CDR1 DFQATT and CDR2 SNEGSKA (reference sequence). This CDR3 has 15 amino acids. The CDR3 region is CSARDYLASHYEQYF. The CDR3 DNA reads as TGCAGTGCTAGAGATTACCTCGCTAGTCACTACGAGCAGTACTTC.

This clonotype was counted ten times or more. This chain joins TRBV20-1 and TRBJ2-3; no clear D gene. The germline V gene encodes CDR1 DFQATT and CDR2 SNEGSKA (reference sequence). The CDR3 spans 11 residues. The V and J ends lost 7 bases and 6 bases respectively, with 11 bases between them. CDR3 DNA sequence: TGCAGTGGTGTGCAGGTCGATACGCAGTATTTT. Translated: CSGVQVDTQYF.

This clonotype was counted only a few times. The chain couples TRBV6-2 or TRBV6-3 to TRBJ2-5, with 7 bases matching TRBD2. The CDR3 contains 19 residues. Germline lookup yields CDR1 MNHEY and CDR2 SVGEGT. The V gene end was trimmed by 0 bases and the J gene end by 1 base; junction bases not matched to a gene: 14. The CDR3 protein is CASSYSIGDRLAAQETQYF. DNA for the CDR3: TGTGCCAGCAGTTACTCTATCGGCGACCGACTAGCCGCCCAAGAGACCCAGTACTTC.

Only a few counts were recorded for this clonotype. The CDR3 region is CASSQFPAGREQFF. The CDR3, as DNA: TGCGCCAGCAGCCAATTCCCCGCCGGTAGGGAGCAGTTCTTC. This chain joins TRBV4-1 and TRBJ2-1; no reliable D call. Germline loops: CDR1 MGHRA, CDR2 YSYEKL. The CDR3 has 14 amino acids. Trimming stripped 2 bases from V and 10 bases from J, with 15 bases between.

This clonotype was detected ten times or more. The CDR3 reads CASSRGLASQNEQFF. CDR3 in DNA: TGTGCCAGCAGTCGGGGACTAGCGTCTCAAAATGAGCAGTTCTTC. The gene calls are TRBV5-6 and TRBJ2-1; 10 positions agree with TRBD2. The trim removed 5 bases at V and 7 bases at J, leaving 9 bases unmatched. The CDR3 extends over 15 amino acids. The germline V gene encodes CDR1 SGHDT and CDR2 YYEEEE.

This clonotype came up many times. The rearrangement joins TRBV7-2 to TRBJ2-3, with D possibly being TRBD1 or TRBD2 (5 bases each). CDR1 is SGHTA and CDR2 is FQGNSA in the germline V gene. V gave up 5 bases and J gave up 4 bases, with 19 bases separating them. This CDR3 has 16 residues. DNA of the CDR3: TGTGCCAGCAGCCTCGGGGACCGCTATCTTCCAGATACGCAGTATTTT. It specifies CASSLGDRYLPDTQYF.

CDR3 nucleotide sequence: TGTGCCAGCAGCCCTTGGCTTGCCAATGAGCAGTTCTTC. Its translation is CASSPWLANEQFF. V and J are TRBV7-8 and TRBJ2-1; D is unresolved. This CDR3 is 13 amino acids long. The V and J ends lost 5 bases and 6 bases respectively, with 11 bases between them. Germline V gene data show CDR1 as SGHVS and CDR2 as FQNEAQ.

This clonotype was observed a few times. The V call is TRBV12-3 or TRBV12-4, the J call TRBJ1-5, with D perhaps TRBD1 (5 bases). CDR3 length equals 14 residues. Trimming stripped 7 bases from V and 7 bases from J, with 17 bases between. The CDR3 DNA reads as TGTGCCAGCAACGCGGGGGGAGGACAACAGCCCCAGCATTTT. Protein: CASNAGGGQQPQHF.

This clonotype was seen many times. The chain is built from TRBV19 and TRBJ2-1; D is uncertain. Trimming pared 3 bases from V and 5 bases from J, leaving 20 bases between. The V gene's germline CDR1 is LNHDA and CDR2 SQIVND (reference sequence). The CDR3 is 17 amino acids. CDR3 sequence reads: CASSMFVLISGDNEQFF. DNA for the CDR3: TGTGCCAGTAGTATGTTTGTACTGATAAGTGGGGACAATGAGCAGTTCTTC.

This clonotype showed up many times. The chain joins TRBV25-1 to TRBJ2-7; D gene ambiguous. CDR3 size: 11 residues. Germline V gene data show CDR1 as MGHDK and CDR2 as SYGVNS. Trimming took 8 bases from V and 1 from J, leaving 6 bases between them. DNA for the CDR3: TGTGCCAGCCGACAATCCTACGAGCAGTACTTC. It encodes CASRQSYEQYF.

This clonotype occurred many times. The V call is TRBV7-6, the J call TRBJ1-1; no definite D call. CDR1 and CDR2 (germline): SGHVS, FNYEAQ. This CDR3 comprises 12 residues. The V end lost 4 bases, the J end lost 11 bases, and 14 bases lay between the germline ends. The CDR3 here is CASSSWEGWAFF. The CDR3, as DNA: TGTGCCAGCAGCTCCTGGGAAGGGTGGGCTTTCTTT.

In this sample, this clonotype turned up a few times. A read error may explain this, as a much larger clone is one base away. This chain connects TRBV19 to TRBJ2-1, with TRBD2 matching 8 bases. The CDR3 contains 17 residues. Trimming took 5 bases from V and 8 from J; bases not matched to a gene: 17. CDR1 and CDR2 (germline): LNHDA, SQIVND (reference sequence). This chain's CDR3 is CASSDPGLVGGLDEQFF. DNA of the CDR3: TGTGCCAGTAGTGATCCGGGACTAGTGGGGGGTCTTGATGAGCAGTTCTTC.